This is a list of T cell receptor beta chains from one sample in a study of CD8+CD57+ T cells in acquired aplastic anemia. Each CDR3 protein gets one entry after TCRdb re-called the reads with MiXCR. Among 150,000 to 200,000 distinct CDR3 sequences listed, under 70% were seen once. Source material: sorted CD4+, CD8+, or CD8+CD57+ T cells (not recorded which) from PBMCs. The receptor set was obtained from a human donor with severe aplastic anemia or a healthy control (not recorded which). CDR3s include the opening cysteine and the closing phenylalanine or tryptophan. A D gene is named only where the DNA matches it firmly. Size values are once, few and many counts, or a class for expanded clones, and some rows have none.

clone size: NA; V gene: TRBV5-1; D gene: NA; J gene: TRBJ2-7; CDR3 protein: CASSVNTF; CDR3 DNA: TGTGCCAGCAGCGTAAACACCTTC
clone size: NA; V gene: TRBV7-2; D gene: TRBD2; J gene: TRBJ2-7; CDR3 protein: CASSLASGGFHSYEQYF; CDR3 DNA: TGTGCCAGCAGCTTAGCTAGCGGGGGCTTCCACTCCTACGAGCAGTACTTC
clone size: NA; V gene: TRBV15; D gene: TRBD1; J gene: TRBJ1-6; CDR3 protein: CATSRGTGSGSPLHF; CDR3 DNA: TGTGCCACCAGCAGAGGGACAGGGTCGGGTTCACCCCTCCACTTT
clone size: few; V gene: TRBV19; D gene: TRBD1; J gene: TRBJ2-7; CDR3 protein: CASSVILTGGGEQYF; CDR3 DNA: TGTGCCAGTAGTGTCATTCTTACAGGGGGCGGCGAGCAGTACTTC
clone size: NA; V gene: TRBV7-8; D gene: TRBD1; J gene: TRBJ2-1; CDR3 protein: CASRTGAEQFF; CDR3 DNA: TGTGCCAGCAGGACAGGGGCTGAGCAGTTCTTC
clone size: NA; V gene: TRBV7-3; D gene: TRBD2; J gene: TRBJ2-7; CDR3 protein: CASSPSSGSPSYEQYF; CDR3 DNA: TGTGCCAGCAGCCCAAGCAGCGGGAGCCCCTCCTACGAGCAGTACTTC
clone size: NA; V gene: TRBV20-1; D gene: TRBD2; J gene: TRBJ2-5; CDR3 protein: CSARGTSGSSETQYF; CDR3 DNA: TGCAGTGCTAGAGGGACTAGCGGGAGTTCAGAGACCCAGTACTTC
clone size: NA; V gene: TRBV9; D gene: NA; J gene: TRBJ1-1; CDR3 protein: CASSVEAGNTEAFF; CDR3 DNA: TGTGCCAGCAGCGTAGAGGCAGGCAACACTGAAGCTTTCTTT
clone size: NA; V gene: TRBV7-9; D gene: NA; J gene: TRBJ2-2; CDR3 protein: CASSNPGNTGELFF; CDR3 DNA: TGTGCCAGCAGTAACCCGGGGAACACCGGGGAGCTGTTTTTT
clone size: NA; V gene: TRBV7-9; D gene: NA; J gene: TRBJ2-3; CDR3 protein: CASSLGRQGPSTDTQYF; CDR3 DNA: TGTGCCAGCAGCTTAGGACGGCAGGGGCCCTCCACAGATACGCAGTATTTT
clone size: NA; V gene: TRBV7-9; D gene: NA; J gene: TRBJ2-3; CDR3 protein: CASSSYRVYTQYF; CDR3 DNA: TGTGCCAGCAGCTCATACAGGGTTTATACGCAGTATTTT
clone size: few; V gene: TRBV4-1; D gene: NA; J gene: TRBJ1-4; CDR3 protein: CASSQGTSRPDEKLFF; CDR3 DNA: TGCGCCAGCAGCCAGGGGACCAGCCGCCCAGATGAAAAACTGTTTTTT
clone size: NA; V gene: TRBV20-1; D gene: NA; J gene: TRBJ1-1; CDR3 protein: CNARESQTSTEAFF; CDR3 DNA: TGCAATGCTAGAGAGTCACAGACAAGCACTGAAGCTTTCTTT